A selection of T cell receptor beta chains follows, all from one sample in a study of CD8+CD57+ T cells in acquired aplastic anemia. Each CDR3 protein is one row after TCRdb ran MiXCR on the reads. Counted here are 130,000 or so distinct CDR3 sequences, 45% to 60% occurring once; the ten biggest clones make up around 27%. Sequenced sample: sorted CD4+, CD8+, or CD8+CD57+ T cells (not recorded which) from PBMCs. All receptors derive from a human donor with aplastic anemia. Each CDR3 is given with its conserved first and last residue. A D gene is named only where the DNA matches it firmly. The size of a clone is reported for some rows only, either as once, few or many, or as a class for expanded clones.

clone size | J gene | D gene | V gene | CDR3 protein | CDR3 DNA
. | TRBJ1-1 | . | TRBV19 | CASSTIQGTTEAFF | TGTGCCAGTAGTACTATACAGGGTACCACTGAAGCTTTCTTT
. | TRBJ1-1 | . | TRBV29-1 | CSVEDSLEAFF | TGCAGCGTTGAAGACTCGCTGGAAGCTTTCTTT
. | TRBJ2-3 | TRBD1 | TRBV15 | CATSRGSDRGTDTQYF | TGTGCCACCAGCAGAGGTTCGGACAGGGGCACAGATACGCAGTATTTT
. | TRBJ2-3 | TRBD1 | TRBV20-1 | CSARLQGLSDTQYF | TGCAGTGCTAGATTACAGGGGTTGTCAGATACGCAGTATTTT
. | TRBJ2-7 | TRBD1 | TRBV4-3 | CASSQDRGSFYEQYF | TGCGCCAGCAGCCAGGACAGGGGAAGCTTCTACGAGCAGTACTTC
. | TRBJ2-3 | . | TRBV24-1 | CANKDGSDTQYF | TGTGCCAATAAGGACGGTTCCGATACGCAGTATTTT
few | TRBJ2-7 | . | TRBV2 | CASSKEGYEQYF | TGTGCCAGCAGTAAGGAAGGATACGAGCAGTACTTC
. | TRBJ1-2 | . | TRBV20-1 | CSAQPGGGYTF | TGCAGTGCCCAGCCGGGAGGCGGCTACACCTTC
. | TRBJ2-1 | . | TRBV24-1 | CATSDLGQLNEQFF | TGTGCCACCAGTGATTTGGGACAGCTCAATGAGCAGTTCTTC
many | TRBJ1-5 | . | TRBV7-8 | CASSSRGEPQHF | TGTGCCAGCAGTTCGAGAGGCGAGCCCCAGCATTTT
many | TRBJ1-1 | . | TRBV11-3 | CASSFGGEAFF | TGTGCCAGCAGCTTTGGGGGTGAAGCTTTCTTT
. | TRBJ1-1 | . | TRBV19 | CASSKASGNTEAFF | TGTGCCAGTAGTAAGGCTAGTGGGAACACTGAAGCTTTCTTT
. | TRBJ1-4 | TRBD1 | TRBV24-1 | CATSDTEQGYDNEKLFF | TGTGCCACCAGTGACACCGAACAGGGGTACGATAATGAAAAACTGTTTTTT
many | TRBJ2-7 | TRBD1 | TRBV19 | CASSTGQGMIDEQYF | TGTGCCAGTAGTACCGGACAGGGGATGATCGACGAGCAGTACTTC
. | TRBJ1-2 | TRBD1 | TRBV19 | CASSYQTGGHGYTF | TGTGCCAGCAGTTACCAGACAGGGGGGCATGGCTACACCTTC
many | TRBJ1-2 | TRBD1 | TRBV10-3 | CAISERDRDYGYTF | TGTGCCATCAGTGAGAGGGACAGAGACTATGGCTACACCTTC
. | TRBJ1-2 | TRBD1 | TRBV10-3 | CAIKEAGQGGHTF | TGTGCCATCAAAGAGGCGGGACAGGGGGGACACACCTTC
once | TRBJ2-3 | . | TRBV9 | CASSRGGASLDTQYF | TGTGCCAGCAGCAGGGGGGGAGCTAGCTTAGATACGCAGTATTTT
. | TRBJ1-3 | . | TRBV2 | CASSAGGGNTIYF | TGTGCCAGCAGTGCTGGGGGAGGAAACACCATATATTTT
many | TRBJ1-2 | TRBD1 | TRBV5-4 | CASSLLPGQGARGYTF | TGTGCCAGCAGCTTGCTTCCGGGACAGGGGGCGCGGGGCTACACCTTC
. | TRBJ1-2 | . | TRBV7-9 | CASSDRSANYGYTF | TGTGCCAGCAGCGACAGGTCCGCTAACTATGGCTACACCTTC
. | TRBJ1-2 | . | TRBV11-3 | CASSLGGGNYGYTF | TGTGCCAGCAGCTTAGGGGGGGGCAACTATGGCTACACCTTC
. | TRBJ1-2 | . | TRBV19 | CASSIPRNYGYTF | TGTGCCAGTAGTATCCCCCGTAACTATGGCTACACCTTC